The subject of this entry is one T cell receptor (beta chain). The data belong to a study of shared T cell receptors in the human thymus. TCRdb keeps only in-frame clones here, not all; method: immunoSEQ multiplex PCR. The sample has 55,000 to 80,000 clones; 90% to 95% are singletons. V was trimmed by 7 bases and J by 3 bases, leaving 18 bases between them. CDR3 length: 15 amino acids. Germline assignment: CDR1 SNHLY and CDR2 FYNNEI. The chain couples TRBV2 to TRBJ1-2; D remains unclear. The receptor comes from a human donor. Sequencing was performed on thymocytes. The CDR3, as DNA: TGTGCCAGCATGGTCTGGGTGTCTACTGACTATGGCTACACCTTC. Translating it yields CASMVWVSTDYGYTF.